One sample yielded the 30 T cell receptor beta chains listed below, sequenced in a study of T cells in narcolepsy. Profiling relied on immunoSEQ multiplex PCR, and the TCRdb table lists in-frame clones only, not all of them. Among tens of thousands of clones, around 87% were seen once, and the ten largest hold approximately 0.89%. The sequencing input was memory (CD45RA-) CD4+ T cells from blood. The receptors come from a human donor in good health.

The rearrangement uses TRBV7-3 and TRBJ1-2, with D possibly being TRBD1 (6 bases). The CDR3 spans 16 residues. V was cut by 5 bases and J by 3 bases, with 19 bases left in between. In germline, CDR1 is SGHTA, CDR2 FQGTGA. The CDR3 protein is CASSPMGGGLDYGYTF. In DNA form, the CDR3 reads TGTGCCAGCAGCCCGATGGGCGGGGGCTTGGACTATGGCTACACCTTC.

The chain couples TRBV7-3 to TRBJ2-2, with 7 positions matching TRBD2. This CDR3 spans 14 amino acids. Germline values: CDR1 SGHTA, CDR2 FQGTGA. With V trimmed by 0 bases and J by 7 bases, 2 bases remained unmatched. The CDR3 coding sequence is TGTGCCAGCAGCTTAACGCGGGAGAACGGGGAGCTGTTTTTT. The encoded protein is CASSLTRENGELFF.

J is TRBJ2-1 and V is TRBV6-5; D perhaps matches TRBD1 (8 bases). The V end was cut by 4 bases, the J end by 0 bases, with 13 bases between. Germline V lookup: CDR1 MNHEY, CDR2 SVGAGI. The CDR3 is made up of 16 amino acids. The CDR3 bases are TGTGCCAGCAGTTTCACAGGGGGGGGCTCCTACAATGAGCAGTTCTTC. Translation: CASSFTGGGSYNEQFF.

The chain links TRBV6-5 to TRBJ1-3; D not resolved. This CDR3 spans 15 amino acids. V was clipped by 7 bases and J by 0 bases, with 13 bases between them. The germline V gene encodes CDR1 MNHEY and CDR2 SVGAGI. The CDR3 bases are TGTGCCAGCAAGGACCGACCCCGCTCTGGAAACACCATATATTTT. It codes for CASKDRPRSGNTIYF.

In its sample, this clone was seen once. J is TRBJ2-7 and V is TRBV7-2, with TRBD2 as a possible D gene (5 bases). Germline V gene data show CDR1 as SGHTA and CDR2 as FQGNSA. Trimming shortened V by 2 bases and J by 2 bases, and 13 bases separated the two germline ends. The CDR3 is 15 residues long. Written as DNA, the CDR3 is TGTGCCAGCAGCTTATCTCCTAGCACGACCTACGAGCAGTACTTC. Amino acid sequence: CASSLSPSTTYEQYF. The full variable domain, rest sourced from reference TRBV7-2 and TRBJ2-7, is GAGVSQSPSNKVTEKGKDVELRCDPISGHTALYWYRQSLGQGLEFLIYFQGNSAPDKSGLPSDRFSAERTGGSVSTLTIQRTQQEDSAVYLCASSLSPSTTYEQYFGPGTRLTVT.

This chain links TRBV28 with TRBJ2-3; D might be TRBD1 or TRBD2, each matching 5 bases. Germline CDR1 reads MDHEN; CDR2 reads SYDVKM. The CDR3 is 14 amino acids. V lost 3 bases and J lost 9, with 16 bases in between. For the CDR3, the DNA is TGTGCCAGCAGTTTTCAATTGGGCGAGGGGACGCAGTATTTT. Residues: CASSFQLGEGTQYF.

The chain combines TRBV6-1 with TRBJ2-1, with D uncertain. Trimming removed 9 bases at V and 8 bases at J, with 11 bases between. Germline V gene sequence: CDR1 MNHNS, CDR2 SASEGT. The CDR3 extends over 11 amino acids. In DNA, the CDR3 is TGTGCCAGTGGACGATGGGATGAGCAGTTCTTC. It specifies CASGRWDEQFF.

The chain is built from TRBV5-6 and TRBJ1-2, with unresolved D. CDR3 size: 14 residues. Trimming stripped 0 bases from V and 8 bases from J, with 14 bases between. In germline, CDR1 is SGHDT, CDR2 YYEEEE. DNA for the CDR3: TGTGCCAGCAGCTTGGCTAGGGTGAGATGGGGCTACACCTTC. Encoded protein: CASSLARVRWGYTF.

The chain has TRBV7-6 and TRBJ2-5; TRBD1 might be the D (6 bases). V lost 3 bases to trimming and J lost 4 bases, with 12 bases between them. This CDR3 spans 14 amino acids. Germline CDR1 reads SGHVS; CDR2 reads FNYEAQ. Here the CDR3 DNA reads TGTGCCAGCAGCTTTCGACGAGGGGGAGAGACCCAGTACTTC. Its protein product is CASSFRRGGETQYF.

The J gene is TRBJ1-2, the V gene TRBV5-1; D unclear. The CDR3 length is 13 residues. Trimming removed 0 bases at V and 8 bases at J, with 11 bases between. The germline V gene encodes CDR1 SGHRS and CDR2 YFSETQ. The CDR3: CASSLATGLGYTF. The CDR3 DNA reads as TGCGCCAGCAGCTTGGCCACGGGGTTAGGCTACACCTTC.

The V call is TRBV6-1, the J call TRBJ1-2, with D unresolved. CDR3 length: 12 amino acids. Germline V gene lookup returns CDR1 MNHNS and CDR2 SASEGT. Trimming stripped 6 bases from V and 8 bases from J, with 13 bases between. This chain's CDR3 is CASSHSGEGYTF. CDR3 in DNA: TGTGCCAGCAGCCACAGTGGGGAAGGCTACACCTTC.

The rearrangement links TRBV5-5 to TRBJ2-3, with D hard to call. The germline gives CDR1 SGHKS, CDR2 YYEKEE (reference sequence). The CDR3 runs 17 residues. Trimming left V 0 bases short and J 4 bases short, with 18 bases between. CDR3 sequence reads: CASSLGPLDPFSDTQYF. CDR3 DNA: TGTGCCAGCAGCTTGGGCCCCTTAGACCCCTTTTCAGATACGCAGTATTTT.

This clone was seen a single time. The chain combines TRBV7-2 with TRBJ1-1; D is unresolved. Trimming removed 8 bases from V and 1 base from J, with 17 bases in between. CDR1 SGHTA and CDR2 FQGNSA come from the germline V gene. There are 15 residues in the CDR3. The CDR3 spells CASGPYPGQNTEAFF. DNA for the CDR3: TGTGCCAGCGGCCCATACCCGGGCCAGAACACTGAAGCTTTCTTT.

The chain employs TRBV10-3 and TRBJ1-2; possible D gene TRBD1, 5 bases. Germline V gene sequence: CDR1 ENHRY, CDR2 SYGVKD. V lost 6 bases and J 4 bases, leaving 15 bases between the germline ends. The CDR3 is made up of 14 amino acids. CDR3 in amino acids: CAIRSHGTAYGYTF. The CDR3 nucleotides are TGTGCCATCAGGTCGCACGGGACGGCCTATGGCTACACCTTC.

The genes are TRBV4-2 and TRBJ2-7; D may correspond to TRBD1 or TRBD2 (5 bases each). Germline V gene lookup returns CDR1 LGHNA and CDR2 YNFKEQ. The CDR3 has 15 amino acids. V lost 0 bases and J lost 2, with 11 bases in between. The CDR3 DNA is TGTGCCAGCAGCCAAGATAATGGGGGAGCCTACGAGCAGTACTTC. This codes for CASSQDNGGAYEQYF.

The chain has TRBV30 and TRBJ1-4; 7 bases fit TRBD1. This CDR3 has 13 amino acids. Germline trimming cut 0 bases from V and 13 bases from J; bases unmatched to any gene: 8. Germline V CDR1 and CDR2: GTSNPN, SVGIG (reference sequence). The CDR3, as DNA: TGTGCCTGGAGTGTAGCGACAGGGAGGTTACTGTTTTTT. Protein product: CAWSVATGRLLFF.

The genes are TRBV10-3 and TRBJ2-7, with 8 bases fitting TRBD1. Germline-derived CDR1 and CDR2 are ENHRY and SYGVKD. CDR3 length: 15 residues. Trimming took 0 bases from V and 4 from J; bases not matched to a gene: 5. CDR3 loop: CAISESDRAMYEQYF. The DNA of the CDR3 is TGTGCCATCAGTGAGTCGGACAGGGCGATGTACGAGCAGTACTTC.

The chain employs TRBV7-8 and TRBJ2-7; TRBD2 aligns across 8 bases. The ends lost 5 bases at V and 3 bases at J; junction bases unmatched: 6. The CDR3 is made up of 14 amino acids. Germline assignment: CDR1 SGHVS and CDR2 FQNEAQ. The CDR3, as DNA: TGTGCCAGCAGCCCCCGGGGGGGGAGCTACGAGCAGTACTTC. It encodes CASSPRGGSYEQYF.

CDR3 DNA sequence: TGTGCCAGCAGCTTTGGAGGGGACACTGAAGCTTTCTTT. The encoded protein is CASSFGGDTEAFF. The V gene is TRBV7-9, the J gene TRBJ1-1; perhaps TRBD1 as D (5 bases). CDR3 size: 13 residues. Germline values: CDR1 SEHNR, CDR2 FQNEAQ (reference sequence). Trimming cost V 3 bases and J 3 bases, with 8 bases left between them.

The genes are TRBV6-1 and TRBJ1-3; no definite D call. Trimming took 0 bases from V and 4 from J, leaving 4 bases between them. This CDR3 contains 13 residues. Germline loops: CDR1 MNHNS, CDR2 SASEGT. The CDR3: CASSEAIGNTIYF. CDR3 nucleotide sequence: TGTGCCAGCAGTGAAGCGATCGGAAACACCATATATTTT.

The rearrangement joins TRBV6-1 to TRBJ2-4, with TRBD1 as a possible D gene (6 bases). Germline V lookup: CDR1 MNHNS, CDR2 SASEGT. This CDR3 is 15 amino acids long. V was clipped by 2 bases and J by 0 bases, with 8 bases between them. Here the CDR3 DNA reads TGTGCCAGCAGTGAAACAGGGAGAGCCAAAAACATTCAGTACTTC. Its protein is CASSETGRAKNIQYF.

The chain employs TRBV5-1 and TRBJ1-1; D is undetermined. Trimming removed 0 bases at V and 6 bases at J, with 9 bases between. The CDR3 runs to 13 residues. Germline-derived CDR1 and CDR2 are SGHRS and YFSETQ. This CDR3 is CASSLGVGSEAFF. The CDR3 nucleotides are TGCGCCAGCAGCTTGGGAGTGGGCTCTGAAGCTTTCTTT.

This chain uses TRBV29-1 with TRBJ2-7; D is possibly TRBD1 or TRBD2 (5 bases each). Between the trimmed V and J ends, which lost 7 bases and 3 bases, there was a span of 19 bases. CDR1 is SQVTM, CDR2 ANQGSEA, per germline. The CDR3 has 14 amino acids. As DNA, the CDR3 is TGCAGCGCAGCTCGGGACGGACGGGACTACGAGCAGTACTTC. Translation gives CSAARDGRDYEQYF.

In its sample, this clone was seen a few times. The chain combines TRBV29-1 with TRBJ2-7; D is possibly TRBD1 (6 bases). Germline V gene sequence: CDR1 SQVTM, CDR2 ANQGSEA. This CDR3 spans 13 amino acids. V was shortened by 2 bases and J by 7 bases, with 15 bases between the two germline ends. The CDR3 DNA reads TGCAGCGTTGAAAACACAGGGCAGGGGGAGCAGTACTTC. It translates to CSVENTGQGEQYF.

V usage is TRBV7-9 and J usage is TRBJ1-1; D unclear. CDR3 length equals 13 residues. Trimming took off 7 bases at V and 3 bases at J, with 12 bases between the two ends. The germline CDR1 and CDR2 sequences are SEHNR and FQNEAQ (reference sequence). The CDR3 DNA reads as TGTGCCAGCACCCTACAGCGGGACACTGAAGCTTTCTTT. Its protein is CASTLQRDTEAFF.

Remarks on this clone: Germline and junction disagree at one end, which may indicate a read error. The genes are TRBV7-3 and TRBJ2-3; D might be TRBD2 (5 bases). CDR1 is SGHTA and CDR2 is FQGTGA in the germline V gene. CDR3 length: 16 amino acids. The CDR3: CASSLRSGGNTDAQYF. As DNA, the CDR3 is TGTGCCAGCAGCTTAAGAAGCGGTGGGAACACAGATGCGCAGTATTTT.

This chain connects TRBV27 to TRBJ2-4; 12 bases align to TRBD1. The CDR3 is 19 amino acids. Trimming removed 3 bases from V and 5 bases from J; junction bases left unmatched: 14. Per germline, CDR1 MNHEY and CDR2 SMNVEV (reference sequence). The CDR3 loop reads CASSLGRDRGRVAQNIQYF. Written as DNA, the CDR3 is TGTGCCAGCAGTTTGGGCCGGGACAGGGGGCGAGTGGCCCAAAACATTCAGTACTTC.

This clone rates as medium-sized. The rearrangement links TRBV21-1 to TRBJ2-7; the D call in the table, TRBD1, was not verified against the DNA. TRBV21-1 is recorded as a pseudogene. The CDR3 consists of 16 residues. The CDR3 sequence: CASSKWTAHRSYEQYF. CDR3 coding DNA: TGTGCCAGCAGCAAATGGACAGCCCACCGCTCCTACGAGCAGTACTTC.

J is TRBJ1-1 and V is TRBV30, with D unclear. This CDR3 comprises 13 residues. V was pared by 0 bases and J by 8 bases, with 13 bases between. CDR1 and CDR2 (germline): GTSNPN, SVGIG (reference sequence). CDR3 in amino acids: CAWSVVWDREAFF. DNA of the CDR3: TGTGCCTGGAGTGTAGTCTGGGATCGGGAAGCTTTCTTT.

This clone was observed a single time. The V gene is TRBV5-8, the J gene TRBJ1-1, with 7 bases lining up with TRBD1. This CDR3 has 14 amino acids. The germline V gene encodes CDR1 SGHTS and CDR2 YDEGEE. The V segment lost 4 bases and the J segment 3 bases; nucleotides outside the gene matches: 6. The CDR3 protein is CASSRPTGYTEAFF. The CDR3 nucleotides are TGTGCCAGCAGCCGACCGACAGGGTACACTGAAGCTTTCTTT.